The 10 T cell receptor beta chains presented below share a single source sample, sequenced in a study of CD8+ T cells in alopecia areata. After isolation, RNA underwent reverse transcription to generate cDNA as the sequencing template. Produced via immunoSEQ multiplex PCR; TCRdb's table is partial and in-frame only. The table includes 65,000 to 95,000 clones, roughly 51% detected once. The sequencing input was NKG2D-high CD8+ T cells sorted from blood. The receptors come from a human donor with alopecia areata.

The count of this clone is one. This chain connects TRBV11-2 to TRBJ1-1, with D perhaps TRBD1 (5 bases). Trimming took 7 bases from V and 6 from J, leaving 12 bases between them. CDR3 size: 12 residues. The germline gives CDR1 SGHAT, CDR2 FQNNGV. Here the CDR3 reads CASTQGVAEAFF. CDR3 bases: TGTGCCAGCACCCAAGGGGTTGCTGAAGCTTTCTTT.

The rearrangement links TRBV9 to TRBJ2-3; perhaps TRBD2 as D (6 bases). The CDR3 is 14 amino acids. Germline V gene sequence: CDR1 SGDLS, CDR2 YYNGEE. The germline V and J ends were trimmed by 5 bases and 2 bases, with 12 bases remaining between them. Here the CDR3 DNA reads TGTGCCAGCAGTGAGGGAGGAACCACAGATACGCAGTATTTT. It encodes CASSEGGTTDTQYF.

In its sample, this clone was seen a few times. V is TRBV28 and J is TRBJ2-1; 13 bases are a match to TRBD2. CDR3 size: 19 residues. Germline loops: CDR1 MDHEN, CDR2 SYDVKM. V was pared by 4 bases and J by 5 bases, with 14 bases of the junction left unmatched. The CDR3 bases are TGTGCCAGCAGTTCGCTGACTAGCGGGAGGACGGGATCTGACAATGAGCAGTTCTTC. Its protein product is CASSSLTSGRTGSDNEQFF.

The chain carries TRBV13 and TRBJ1-1; D not resolved. V was cut by 1 base and J by 0 bases, with 9 bases left in between. CDR1 is PRHDT and CDR2 is FYEKMQ in the germline V gene (reference sequence). This CDR3 is built from 15 residues. The CDR3 DNA reads as TGTGCCAGCAGCTTAGAAATGGGCCTGAACACTGAAGCTTTCTTT. Protein: CASSLEMGLNTEAFF.

This clone was observed a few times. The rearrangement joins TRBV29-1 to TRBJ1-6; the match to TRBD1 covers 11 bases. The CDR3 is 15 amino acids. CDR1 SQVTM and CDR2 ANQGSEA come from the germline V gene. Trimming took 6 bases from V and 11 from J; bases not matched to a gene: 12. CDR3 residues: CSVNDAGTGGPPLHF. In nucleotides, the CDR3 is TGCAGCGTAAATGATGCCGGGACAGGGGGTCCACCCCTCCACTTT.

The chain uses TRBV6-5 and TRBJ2-5; 11 nucleotides match TRBD2. Germline-derived CDR1 and CDR2 are MNHEY and SVGAGI. This CDR3 comprises 16 residues. J was trimmed by 5 bases and V by 4 bases; bases with no gene match: 9. The chain's CDR3 is CASSSNSGRAWETQYF. The CDR3 DNA reads as TGTGCCAGCAGTTCCAATAGCGGGAGGGCCTGGGAGACCCAGTACTTC.

This clone has more than one count but fewer than ten. This chain uses TRBV7-9 with TRBJ2-1, with D unresolved. The CDR3 runs 14 residues. The ends were cut back, 2 bases at V and 0 bases at J, with 5 bases in the middle. From germline, CDR1 is SEHNR and CDR2 FQNEAQ (reference sequence). The CDR3 sequence: CASSLLSSYNEQFF. The CDR3, as DNA: TGTGCCAGCAGCTTACTGAGCTCCTACAATGAGCAGTTCTTC.

The rearrangement links TRBV5-6 to TRBJ2-1, with 12 bases identical to TRBD1. The CDR3 totals 14 residues. V was clipped by 5 bases and J by 9 bases; unmatched bases: 6. Germline V gene sequence: CDR1 SGHDT, CDR2 YYEEEE. The CDR3 region has the DNA TGTGCCAGCAGTCCCGGGACAGGGGGCGGTGAGCAGTTCTTC. Amino acid sequence: CASSPGTGGGEQFF.

The V call is TRBV5-6, the J call TRBJ2-1, with a tentative D call TRBD2 (7 bases). The CDR3 has 15 residues. V was trimmed by 1 base and J by 7 bases, leaving 15 bases between them. The germline gives CDR1 SGHDT, CDR2 YYEEEE. CDR3: CASSLRGGAWNEQFF. The CDR3 coding sequence is TGTGCCAGCAGCTTGAGAGGGGGGGCCTGGAATGAGCAGTTCTTC.

The chain uses TRBV14 and TRBJ2-7; possibly TRBD2 for D (6 bases). This CDR3 contains 15 residues. Germline assignment: CDR1 SGHDN and CDR2 FVKESK. Trimming stripped 5 bases from V and 0 bases from J, with 14 bases between. In nucleotides, the CDR3 is TGTGCCAGCAGCGGTCGGCGGGGCAACTCCTACGAGCAGTACTTC. Translation gives CASSGRRGNSYEQYF.